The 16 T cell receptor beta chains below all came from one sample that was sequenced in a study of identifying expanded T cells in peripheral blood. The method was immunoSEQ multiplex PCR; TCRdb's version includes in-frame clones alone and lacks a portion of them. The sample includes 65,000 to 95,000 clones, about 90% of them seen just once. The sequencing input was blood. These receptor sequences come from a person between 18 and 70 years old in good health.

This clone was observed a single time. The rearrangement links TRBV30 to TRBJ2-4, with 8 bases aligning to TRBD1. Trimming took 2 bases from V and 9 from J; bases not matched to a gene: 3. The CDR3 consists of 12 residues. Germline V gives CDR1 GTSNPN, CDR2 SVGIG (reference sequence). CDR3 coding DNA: TGTGCCTGGAGTCGACAGGGGACCATTCAGTACTTC. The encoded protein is CAWSRQGTIQYF.

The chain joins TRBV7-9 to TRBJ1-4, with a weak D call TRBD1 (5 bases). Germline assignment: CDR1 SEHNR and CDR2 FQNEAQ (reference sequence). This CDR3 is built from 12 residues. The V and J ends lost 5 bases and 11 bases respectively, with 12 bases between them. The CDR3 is CASSLTGRKLFF. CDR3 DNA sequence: TGTGCCAGCAGCCTTACAGGCCGGAAACTGTTTTTT. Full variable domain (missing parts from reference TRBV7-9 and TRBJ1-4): DTGVSQNPRHKITKRGQNVTFRCDPISEHNRLYWYRQTLGQGPEFLTYFQNEAQLEKSRLLSDRFSAERPKGSFSTLEIQRTEQGDSAMYLCASSLTGRKLFFGSGTQLSVL.

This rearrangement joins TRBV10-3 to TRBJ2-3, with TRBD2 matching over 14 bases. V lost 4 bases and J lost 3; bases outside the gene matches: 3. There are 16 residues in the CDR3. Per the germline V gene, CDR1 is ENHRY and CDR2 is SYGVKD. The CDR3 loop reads CAISGGTSGGTDTQYF. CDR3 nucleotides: TGTGCCATCAGTGGAGGGACTAGCGGGGGTACAGATACGCAGTATTTT.

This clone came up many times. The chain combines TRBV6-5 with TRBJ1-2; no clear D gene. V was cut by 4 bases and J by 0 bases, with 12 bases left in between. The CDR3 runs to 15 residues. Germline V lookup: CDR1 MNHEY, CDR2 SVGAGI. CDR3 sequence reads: CASSSRRTSNYGYTF. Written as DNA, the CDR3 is TGTGCCAGCAGTTCTCGACGAACCTCTAACTATGGCTACACCTTC.

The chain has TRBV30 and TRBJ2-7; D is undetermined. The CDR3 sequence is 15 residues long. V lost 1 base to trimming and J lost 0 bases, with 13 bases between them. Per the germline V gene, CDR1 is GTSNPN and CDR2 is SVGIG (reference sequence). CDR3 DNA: TGTGCCTGGAGTGGAAGGTTTCAGAGCTCCTACGAGCAGTACTTC. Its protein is CAWSGRFQSSYEQYF.

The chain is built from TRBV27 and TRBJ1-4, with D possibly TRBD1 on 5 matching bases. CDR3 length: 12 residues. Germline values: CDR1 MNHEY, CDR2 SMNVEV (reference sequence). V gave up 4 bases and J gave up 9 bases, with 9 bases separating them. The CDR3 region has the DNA TGTGCCAGCAGTTCCGGGACCAAAAAACTGTTTTTT. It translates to CASSSGTKKLFF.

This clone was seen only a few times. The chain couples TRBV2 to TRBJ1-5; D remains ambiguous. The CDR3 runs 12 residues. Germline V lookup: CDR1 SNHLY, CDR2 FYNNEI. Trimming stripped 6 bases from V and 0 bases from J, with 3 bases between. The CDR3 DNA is TGTGCCAGCAGAGTTAGCAATCAGCCCCAGCATTTT. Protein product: CASRVSNQPQHF.

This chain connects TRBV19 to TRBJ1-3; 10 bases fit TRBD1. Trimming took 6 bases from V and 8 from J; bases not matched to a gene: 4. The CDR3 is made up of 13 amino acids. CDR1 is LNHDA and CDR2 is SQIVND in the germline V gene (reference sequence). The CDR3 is CASRGQGTDTIYF. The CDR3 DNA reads TGTGCCAGTAGGGGACAGGGGACGGACACCATATATTTT.

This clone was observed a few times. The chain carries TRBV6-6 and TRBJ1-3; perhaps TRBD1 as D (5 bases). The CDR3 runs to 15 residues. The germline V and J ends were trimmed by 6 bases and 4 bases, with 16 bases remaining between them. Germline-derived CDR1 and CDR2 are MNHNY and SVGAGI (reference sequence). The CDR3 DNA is TGTGCCAGCAGATCTGGGACGGTTCCCGGAAACACCATATATTTT. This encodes CASRSGTVPGNTIYF.

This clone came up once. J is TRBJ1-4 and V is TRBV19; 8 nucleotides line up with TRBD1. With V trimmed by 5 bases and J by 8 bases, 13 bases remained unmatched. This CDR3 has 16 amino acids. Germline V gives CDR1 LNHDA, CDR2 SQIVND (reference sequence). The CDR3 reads CASSVRDRSTGEKLFF. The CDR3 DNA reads TGTGCCAGTAGTGTCCGGGACAGGTCAACCGGCGAAAAACTGTTTTTT.

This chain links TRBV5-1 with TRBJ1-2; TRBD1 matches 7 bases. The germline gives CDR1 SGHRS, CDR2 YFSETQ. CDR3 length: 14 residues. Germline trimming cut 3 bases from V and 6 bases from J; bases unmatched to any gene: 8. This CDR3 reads CASSSQTGLDGYTF. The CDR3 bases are TGCGCCAGCAGCTCCCAGACAGGGTTAGATGGCTACACCTTC.

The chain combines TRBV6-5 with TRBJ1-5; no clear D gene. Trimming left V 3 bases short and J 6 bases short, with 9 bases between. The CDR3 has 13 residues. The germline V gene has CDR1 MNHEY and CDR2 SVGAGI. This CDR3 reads CASSYGLTQPQHF. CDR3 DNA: TGTGCCAGCAGTTATGGTTTGACTCAGCCCCAGCATTTT.

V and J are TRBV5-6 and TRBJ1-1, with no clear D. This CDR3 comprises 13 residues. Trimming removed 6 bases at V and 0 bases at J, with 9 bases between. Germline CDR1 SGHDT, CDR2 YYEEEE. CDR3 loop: CASTTVMNTEAFF. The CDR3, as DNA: TGTGCCAGCACCACAGTCATGAACACTGAAGCTTTCTTT.

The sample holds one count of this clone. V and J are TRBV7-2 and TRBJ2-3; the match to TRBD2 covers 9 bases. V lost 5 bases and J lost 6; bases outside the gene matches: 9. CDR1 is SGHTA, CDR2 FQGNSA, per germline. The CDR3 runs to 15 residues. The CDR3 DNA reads TGTGCCAGCAGCCCCAGGGCGGGGGGGCTGGATACGCAGTATTTT. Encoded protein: CASSPRAGGLDTQYF.

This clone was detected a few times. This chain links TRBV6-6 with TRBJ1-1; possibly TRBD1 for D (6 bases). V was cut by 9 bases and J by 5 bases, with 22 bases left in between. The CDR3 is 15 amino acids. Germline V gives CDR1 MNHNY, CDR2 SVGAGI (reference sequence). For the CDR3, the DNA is TGTGCCAGTACCTTACTCGGGGGGCAGAGGACTGAAGCTTTCTTT. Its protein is CASTLLGGQRTEAFF.

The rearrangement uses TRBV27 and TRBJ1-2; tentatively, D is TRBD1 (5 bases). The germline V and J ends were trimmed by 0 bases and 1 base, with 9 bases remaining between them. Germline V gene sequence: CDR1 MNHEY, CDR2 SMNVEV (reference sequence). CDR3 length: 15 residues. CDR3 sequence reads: CASSLSGADNYGYTF. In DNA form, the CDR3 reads TGTGCCAGCAGTTTATCTGGGGCAGATAACTATGGCTACACCTTC.